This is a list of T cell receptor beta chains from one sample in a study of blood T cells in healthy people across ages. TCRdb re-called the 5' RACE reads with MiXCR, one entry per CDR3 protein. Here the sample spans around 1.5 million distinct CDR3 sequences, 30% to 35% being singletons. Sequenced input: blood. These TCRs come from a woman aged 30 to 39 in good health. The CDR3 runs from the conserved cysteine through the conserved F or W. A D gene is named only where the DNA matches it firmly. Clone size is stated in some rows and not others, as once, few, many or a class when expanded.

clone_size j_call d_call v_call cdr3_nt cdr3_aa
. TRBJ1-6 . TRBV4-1 TGCGCCAGCAGCCAAGAGGGGGCAGGGCGTAATTCACCCCTCCACTTT CASSQEGAGRNSPLHF
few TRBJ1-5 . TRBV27 TGTGCCAGCAGTTCAGGACCTAGTAGCAATCAGCCCCAGCATTTT CASSSGPSSNQPQHF
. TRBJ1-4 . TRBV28 TGTGCCAGCAGTTTAGTCCAGGGCCTCGGGTCGAATGAAAAACTGTTTTTT CASSLVQGLGSNEKLFF
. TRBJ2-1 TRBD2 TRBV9 TGTGCCAGCAGCGATGGGACTAGTCGGCAGTTCTTC CASSDGTSRQFF
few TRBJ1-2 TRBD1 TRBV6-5 TGTGCCAGCAGAAAGGACAGGGTGGGCGGCTACACCTTC CASRKDRVGGYTF
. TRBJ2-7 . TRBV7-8 TGTGCCAGCAGCTTTCTAGAAAGGGGTGACGAGCAGTACTTC CASSFLERGDEQYF
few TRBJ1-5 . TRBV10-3 TGTGCCATCAGTGAGTCGGGACTCGGCGGCGATCAGCCCCAGCATTTT CAISESGLGGDQPQHF
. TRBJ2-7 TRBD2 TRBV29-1 TGCAGCGTTGAACCCGGGACTAGCGGGGGCGGTGAGCAGTACTTC CSVEPGTSGGGEQYF
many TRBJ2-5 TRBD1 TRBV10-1 TGCGCCAGCAGTCTTGGACAGGGGCAGACCCAGTACTTC CASSLGQGQTQYF
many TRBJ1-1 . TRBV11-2 TGTGCCAGCAGCCCCTCCAAGGTTGAAGCTTTCTTT CASSPSKVEAFF
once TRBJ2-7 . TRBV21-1 TGTGCCAGCAGCAAGGTCCCGGGGGGGAACTACGAGCAGTACTTC CASSKVPGGNYEQYF
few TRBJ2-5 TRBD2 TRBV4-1 TGCGCCAGCAGCCAAGATTGGGCGCGACTAGCGATCCAAGAGACCCAGTACTTC CASSQDWARLAIQETQYF
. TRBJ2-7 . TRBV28 TGTGCTACCTCGCTAGAGACTACCTACGAGCAGTACTTC CATSLETTYEQYF
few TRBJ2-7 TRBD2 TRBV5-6 TGTGCCAGCAGCCCCGGACTAGGGAACTACGAGCAGTACTTC CASSPGLGNYEQYF
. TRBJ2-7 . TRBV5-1 TGCGCCAGCAGCTTGGGTGAGATCTCCTACGAGCAGTACTTC CASSLGEISYEQYF
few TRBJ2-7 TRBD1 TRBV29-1 TGCAGCGTCCGCGACAGGGACGGTGCAGGATCCTACGAGCAGTACTTC CSVRDRDGAGSYEQYF
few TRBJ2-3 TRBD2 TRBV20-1 TGCAGTGGTAGACTAGCGGGAATCACAGATACGCAGTATTTT CSGRLAGITDTQYF
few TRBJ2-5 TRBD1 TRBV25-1 TGTGCCAGCACCCCGGCGGACAGGGTCGGCGAGACCCAGTACTTC CASTPADRVGETQYF
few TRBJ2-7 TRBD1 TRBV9 TGTGCCAGCAGCGGAAACAGGGGGGACGAGCAGTACTTC CASSGNRGDEQYF
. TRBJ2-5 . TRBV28 TGTGCCAGCAGTCCGCCCCCAGCGGGCCAAGAGACCCGGTACTTC CASSPPPAGQETRYF
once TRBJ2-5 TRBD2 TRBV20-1 TGCAGTGCTAGAGTAAGCGGGAGGACTCAAGAGACCCAGTACTTC CSARVSGRTQETQYF
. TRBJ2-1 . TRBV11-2 TGTGCCAGCCCCAGGGGTTCCTACAATGAGCAGTTCTTC CASPRGSYNEQFF
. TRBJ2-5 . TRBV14 TGTGCCAGCAGCCAAGAGGAAAACCAAGAGACCCAGTACTTC CASSQEENQETQYF
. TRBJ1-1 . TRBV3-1 TGTGCCAGCAGCCCCGGACGGGACAATACTATCTCAAACACTGAAGCTTTCTTT CASSPGRDNTISNTEAFF
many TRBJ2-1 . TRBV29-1 TGCAGCGTGGGGGTGGACGAGCAGTTCTTC CSVGVDEQFF
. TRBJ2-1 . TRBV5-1 TGCGCCAGCAGCACGCCCGCCGGGACTCTCGGGGATGAGCAGTTCTTC CASSTPAGTLGDEQFF
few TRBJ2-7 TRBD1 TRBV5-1 TGCGCCAGCAGCTTTGGGACAGGCCCCCCGAGTTATGAGCAGTACTTC CASSFGTGPPSYEQYF
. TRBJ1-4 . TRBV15 TGTGCCACCAGCAGAGCCCAGGGTAGCTCGGGAGAAAAACTGTTTTTT CATSRAQGSSGEKLFF
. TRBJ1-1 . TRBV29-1 TGCAGCGTTGAAGCGGGGGACACTGAAGCTTTCTTT CSVEAGDTEAFF
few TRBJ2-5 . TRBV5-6 TGTGCCAGCAGCAGTAGCGGTTTGGTGACCCAGTACTTC CASSSSGLVTQYF
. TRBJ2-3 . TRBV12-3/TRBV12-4 TGTGCCAGCAGGTTAAGGGGGGCCCCAGATACGCAGTATTTT CASRLRGAPDTQYF
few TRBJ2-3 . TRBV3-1 TGTGCCAGCAGCCAAGATCCCAGGCGTGGTGACACGCAGTATTTT CASSQDPRRGDTQYF
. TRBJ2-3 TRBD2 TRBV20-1 TGCAGTGCTAGTAGCGGGGGGGCGTTCGGCACAGATACGCAGTATTTT CSASSGGAFGTDTQYF
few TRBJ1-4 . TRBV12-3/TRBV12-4 TGTGCCAGCAGCTACACGGGGAGGGGGGCTGAAAAACTGTTTTTT CASSYTGRGAEKLFF
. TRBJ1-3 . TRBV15 TGTGCCACCCGTCAAGCCCCAATCTCCGGAAACACCATATATTTT CATRQAPISGNTIYF
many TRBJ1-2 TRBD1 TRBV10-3 TGTGCCACAGATACCGGGACAGGGAATGGCTACACCTTC CATDTGTGNGYTF
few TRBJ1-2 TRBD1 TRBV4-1 TGCGCCAGCAGCCAATCGGGGACAGTTCCTTTCTATGGCTACACCTTC CASSQSGTVPFYGYTF
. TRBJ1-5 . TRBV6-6 TGTGCCAGCAGTGCCTCCCCCAGGGGAAATCAGCCCCAGCATTTT CASSASPRGNQPQHF
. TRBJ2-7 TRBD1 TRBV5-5 TGTGCCAGCAGTTATGACGGGACAGGACACTACGAGCAGTACTTC CASSYDGTGHYEQYF
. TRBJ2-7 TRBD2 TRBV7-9 TGTGCCAGCAGCTTAGAGGGTAGCGGGAGGTTCCACGAGCAGTACTTC CASSLEGSGRFHEQYF